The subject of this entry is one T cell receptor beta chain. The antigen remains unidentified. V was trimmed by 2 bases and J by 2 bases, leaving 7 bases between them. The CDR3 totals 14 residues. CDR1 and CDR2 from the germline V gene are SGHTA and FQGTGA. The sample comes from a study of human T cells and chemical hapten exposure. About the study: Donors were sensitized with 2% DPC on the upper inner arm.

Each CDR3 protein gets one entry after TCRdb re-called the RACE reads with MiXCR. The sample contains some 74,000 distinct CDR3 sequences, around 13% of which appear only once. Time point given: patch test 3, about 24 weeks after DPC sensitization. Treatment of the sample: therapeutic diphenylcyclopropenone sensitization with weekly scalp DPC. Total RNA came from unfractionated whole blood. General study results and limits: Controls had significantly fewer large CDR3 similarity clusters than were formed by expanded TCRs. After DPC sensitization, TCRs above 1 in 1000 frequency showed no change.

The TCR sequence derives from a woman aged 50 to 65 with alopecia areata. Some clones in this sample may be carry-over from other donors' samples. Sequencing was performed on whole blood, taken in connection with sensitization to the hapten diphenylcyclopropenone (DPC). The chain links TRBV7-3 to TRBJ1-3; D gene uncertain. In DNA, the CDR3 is TGTGCCAGCAGCTTAGACCGCGCTGGAAACACCATATATTTT. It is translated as CASSLDRAGNTIYF.